The 28 T cell receptor beta chains presented below share a single source sample, sequenced in a study of metastatic and nonmetastatic thyroid tumors. TCRdb used MiXCR to call clones anew from the PCR reads. This table holds approximately 22,000 clones, about 10% found once. No treatment of any kind had been given to any patient before thyroid surgery. Sequencing was performed on blood. The receptors come from a female donor with papillary thyroid cancer or a benign thyroid nodule (not recorded which). Some clones in this sample may be carry-over from other donors' samples.

Concerning this clone: This clone may be a read error of a much larger clone one base away. The chain employs TRBV3-1 and TRBJ2-1; D remains ambiguous. This CDR3 comprises 12 residues. The germline gives CDR1 LGHDT, CDR2 YNNKEL (reference sequence). Trimming removed 6 bases from V and 13 bases from J, with 16 bases in between. The CDR3 loop reads CASRVVFAEQFF. In DNA form, the CDR3 reads TGTGCCAGCAGAGTCGTTTTTGCTGAACAGTTCTTC.

This clone has a count of ten or more. The chain is built from TRBV19 and TRBJ2-6; the D is unclear. Germline-derived CDR1 and CDR2 are LNHDA and SQIVND (reference sequence). The V and J ends lost 4 bases and 0 bases respectively, with 13 bases between them. This CDR3 region has 17 residues. The DNA for the CDR3 is TGTGCCAGTAGTAACATGTTGGCCGGCTCTGGGGCCAACGTCCTGACTTTC. Residues: CASSNMLAGSGANVLTF.

The rearrangement links TRBV7-2 to TRBJ2-7; 7 bases are shared with TRBD1. The CDR3 is 15 residues long. Germline-derived CDR1 and CDR2 are SGHTA and FQGNSA. Trimming removed 3 bases from V and 6 bases from J; junction bases left unmatched: 11. The CDR3 DNA follows: TGTGCCAGCAGCTTTCGAGACAGGGCGCTTGTCGAGCAGTACTTC. This codes for CASSFRDRALVEQYF.

The CDR3 DNA follows: TGTGCCAGCAGCTTAATGGGGGGAGCAGATACGCAGTATTTT. It yields the protein CASSLMGGADTQYF. The chain has TRBV7-3 and TRBJ2-3; D perhaps matches TRBD2 (6 bases). Germline V gene data show CDR1 as SGHTA and CDR2 as FQGTGA. CDR3 length: 14 residues. Trimming left V 1 base short and J 4 bases short, with 9 bases between.

Ten or more counts support this clone. The CDR3: CASSNTPGQGETQYF. CDR3 DNA sequence: TGTGCCAGCAGCAATACTCCGGGACAGGGAGAGACCCAGTACTTC. The gene calls are TRBV7-3 and TRBJ2-5; 9 bases line up with TRBD1. The CDR3 is 15 residues long. Germline loops: CDR1 SGHTA, CDR2 FQGTGA. V shed 5 bases and J 4 bases; nucleotides not matched to a gene: 8.

This clone has only a few counts. A read error is possible here, since a much larger clone lies one base away. The genes are TRBV5-6 and TRBJ2-7, with D uncertain. The CDR3 runs to 12 residues. CDR1 SGHDT and CDR2 YYEEEE come from the germline V gene. CDR3 DNA: TGTACCAGCAGCTTCCTTACCTACGAGCAGTACTTC. Amino acid sequence: CTSSFLTYEQYF. Using reference TRBV5-6 and TRBJ2-7 for the parts outside the CDR3, the full variable domain is DAGVTQSPTHLIKTRGQQVTLRCSPKSGHDTVSWYQQALGQGPQFIFQYYEEEERQRGNFPDRFSGHQFPNYSSELNVNALLLGDSALYLCTSSFLTYEQYFGPGTRLTVT.

This clone is categorized as medium-sized. The chain joins TRBV6-1 to TRBJ2-2, with a tentative D call TRBD1 (6 bases). The CDR3 covers 14 residues. Germline CDR1 and CDR2: MNHNS and SASEGT. V lost 5 bases to trimming and J lost 0 bases, with 7 bases between them. CDR3 in DNA: TGTGCCAGCAGTTCAGGGGCGAACACCGGGGAGCTGTTTTTT. Residues: CASSSGANTGELFF.

Ten or more counts support this clone. The CDR3 spells CASSPLGQGDYGYTF. The DNA for the CDR3 is TGCGCCAGCAGCCCCCTAGGACAAGGAGACTATGGCTACACCTTC. J is TRBJ1-2 and V is TRBV5-1; D perhaps matches TRBD1 (5 bases). V shed 4 bases and J shed 3 bases, with 16 bases lying between them. CDR3 size: 15 residues. The germline V gene has CDR1 SGHRS and CDR2 YFSETQ.

Judged by abundance, this clone is medium-sized. V and J are TRBV6-2 or TRBV6-3 and TRBJ2-7; 9 bases are shared with TRBD2. J was trimmed by 5 bases and V by 2 bases; bases with no gene match: 4. The CDR3 sequence is 14 residues long. CDR1 and CDR2 from the germline V gene are MNHEY and SVGEGT. CDR3 bases: TGTGCCAGCAGTTACGAGCGGGGGGCCAACGAGCAGTACTTC. Protein: CASSYERGANEQYF.

This clone was counted only a few times. The junction differs from germline at one of its ends, possibly a read error. The rearrangement joins TRBV6-5 to TRBJ1-2; weak D call: TRBD1 (6 bases). The CDR3 consists of 15 residues. CDR1 is MNHEY and CDR2 is SVGAGI in the germline V gene. The CDR3 DNA reads as TGTTCCAGCAGTTACCAAACAGGGTCCAGCTATGGCTACACCTTC. As protein: CSSSYQTGSSYGYTF.

The sample holds many counts of this clone. The chain is built from TRBV4-1 and TRBJ2-5; D is unclear. CDR1 is MGHRA, CDR2 YSYEKL, per germline. The ends were cut back, 0 bases at V and 7 bases at J, with 12 bases in the middle. This CDR3 spans 14 amino acids. CDR3: CASSQDPAVGTQYF. DNA of the CDR3: TGCGCCAGCAGCCAAGACCCAGCTGTAGGGACCCAGTACTTC.

This clone was seen at least ten times. V gene TRBV11-3 combines with J gene TRBJ2-1; 8 bases match TRBD1. Germline V lookup: CDR1 SGHNT, CDR2 YENEEA. The CDR3 length is 15 residues. V shed 0 bases and J 7 bases; nucleotides not matched to a gene: 5. In DNA, the CDR3 is TGTGCCAGCAGCTTAGATATGACAGGGGTGAATGAGCAGTTCTTC. This codes for CASSLDMTGVNEQFF.

Worth noting for this clone: The junction departs from the called germline gene at one end, perhaps through a read error. The V and J genes are TRBV9 and TRBJ2-1; TRBD2 might be the D (5 bases). This CDR3 has 13 residues. Germline V gene data show CDR1 as SGDLS and CDR2 as YYNGEE. CDR3 sequence (DNA): TGTGCCAGTAGCGTAGGCCCAGTCAATGAGCAGTTCTTC. Translated, it gives CASSVGPVNEQFF.

This clone occurred a few times. This chain connects TRBV10-2 to TRBJ2-5, with 11 bases lining up with TRBD2. From germline, CDR1 is WSHSY and CDR2 SAAADI. The junction had 4 bases not matched to a gene; V was cut back by 6 bases and J by 1 base. This CDR3 has 15 residues. CDR3 DNA: TGCGCCAGCAGGCCGGGACTAGCGGTCCAAGAGACCCAGTACTTC. It specifies CASRPGLAVQETQYF.

At least ten counts were recorded for this clone. The rearrangement uses TRBV29-1 and TRBJ2-5; D perhaps matches TRBD1 (5 bases). Trimming took off 7 bases at V and 5 bases at J, with 20 bases between the two ends. The CDR3 has 14 amino acids. Per the germline V gene, CDR1 is SQVTM and CDR2 is ANQGSEA. The CDR3 is CSASIRGPRETQYF. CDR3 DNA: TGCAGCGCCAGCATTAGGGGCCCTCGGGAGACCCAGTACTTC.

This clone was picked up many times. The chain joins TRBV5-1 to TRBJ2-1; 7 nucleotides agree with TRBD2. The CDR3 contains 15 residues. The V segment lost 4 bases and the J segment 5 bases; nucleotides outside the gene matches: 9. Per the germline V gene, CDR1 is SGHRS and CDR2 is YFSETQ. CDR3 bases: TGCGCCAGCAGCATGGGGGGGAGGGCGGACAATGAGCAGTTCTTC. Translated, it gives CASSMGGRADNEQFF.

The sample holds many counts of this clone. The chain is built from TRBV11-2 and TRBJ2-3; D possibly corresponds to TRBD1 (7 bases). V lost 5 bases, J lost 4 bases, and 22 bases lay in between. Germline values: CDR1 SGHAT, CDR2 FQNNGV. The CDR3 contains 17 residues. The CDR3 region has the DNA TGTGCCAGCAGCCAGAGAGGCGGAGGGGGCTGGGCAGATACGCAGTATTTT. As protein: CASSQRGGGGWADTQYF.

Concerning this clone itself: Given a much more abundant clone one base away, this may be a read error. J is TRBJ2-5 and V is TRBV2; the match to TRBD2 covers 9 bases. This CDR3 spans 19 amino acids. Germline V gives CDR1 SNHLY, CDR2 FYNNEI. V trimming: 0 bases; J trimming: 2 bases; junction bases outside the gene matches: 13. For the CDR3, the DNA is TGTGCCAGCAGTGAAGCAGGGGGGTCTCTAGCGGGATGTCAAGAGACCCAGTACTTC. Translation: CASSEAGGSLAGCQETQYF. The full variable domain, with the rest looked up from reference TRBV2 and TRBJ2-5, is EPEVTQTPSHQVTQMGQEVILRCVPISNHLYFYWYRQILGQKVEFLVSFYNNEISEKSEIFDDQFSVERPDGSNFTLKIRSTKLEDSAMYFCASSEAGGSLAGCQETQYFGPGTRLLVL.

Relative to its sample, this clone is medium-sized. The chain combines TRBV6-1 with TRBJ1-2, with 10 bases fitting TRBD1. The length of the CDR3 is 17 residues. V lost 4 bases, J lost 4 bases, and 12 bases stayed unmatched. Germline assignment: CDR1 MNHNS and CDR2 SASEGT. CDR3 coding DNA: TGTGCCAGCAGTGTGGAGACAGGGGGCGAGGTGTCCTATGGCTACACCTTC. It specifies CASSVETGGEVSYGYTF.

Note on this clone: At one boundary the junction diverges from the germline segment, which might be a read error. The chain has TRBV6-5 and TRBJ2-3; D is perhaps TRBD1 (6 bases). There are 18 residues in the CDR3. CDR1 and CDR2 from the germline V gene are MNHEY and SVGAGI. CDR3 sequence: CASCYASRTGLGTDTQYF. The DNA for the CDR3 is TGTGCCAGCTGTTACGCTTCTCGAACAGGGCTGGGTACAGATACGCAGTATTTT.

Sample share makes this clone medium-sized. This chain joins TRBV6-1 and TRBJ2-6, with TRBD1 as a possible D gene (5 bases). V lost 6 bases and J lost 3, with 12 bases in between. CDR1 is MNHNS and CDR2 is SASEGT in the germline V gene. The CDR3 runs to 15 residues. The CDR3 DNA follows: TGTGCCAGCAGCCCCCAGGGCGATGGGGCCAACGTCCTGACTTTC. It codes for CASSPQGDGANVLTF.

This clone was observed many times. The chain is built from TRBV11-1 and TRBJ1-2; 8 bases map to TRBD1. The trim removed 5 bases at V and 3 bases at J, leaving 17 bases unmatched. Germline V CDR1 and CDR2: SGHAT, FQDESV (reference sequence). CDR3 length equals 18 residues. The CDR3, as DNA: TGTGCCAGCAGCGAGATAGCTCGGGGTCCAGGGGGCGACTATGGCTACACCTTC. It specifies CASSEIARGPGGDYGYTF. Looking up the rest from reference TRBV11-1 and TRBJ1-2 gives the full variable domain: EAEVAQSPRYKITEKSQAVAFWCDPISGHATLYWYRQILGQGPELLVQFQDESVVDDSQLPKDRFSAERLKGVDSTLKIQPAELGDSAMYLCASSEIARGPGGDYGYTFGSGTRLTVV.

This clone was detected many times. The chain joins TRBV4-3 to TRBJ1-1; tentatively, D is TRBD1 (5 bases). The CDR3 consists of 15 residues. The germline V gene encodes CDR1 LGHNA and CDR2 YSLEER. Trimming took 1 base from V and 1 from J, leaving 10 bases between them. CDR3 sequence: CASSQVLGENTEAFF. DNA for the CDR3: TGCGCCAGCAGCCAAGTTCTGGGGGAGAACACTGAAGCTTTCTTT.

About this clone itself: One end of the junction varies from germline; a read error may be responsible. The chain recombines TRBV19 with TRBJ1-1, with unresolved D. Germline loops: CDR1 LNHDA, CDR2 SQIVND (reference sequence). This CDR3 comprises 14 residues. The CDR3 here is CASSTAVLNTDAFF. For the CDR3, the DNA is TGTGCCAGTAGTACGGCCGTTCTTAACACTGACGCTTTCTTT. Together with reference TRBV19 and TRBJ1-1, the CDR3 gives the full variable domain: DGGITQSPKYLFRKEGQNVTLSCEQNLNHDAMYWYRQDPGQGLRLIYYSQIVNDFQKGDIAEGYSVSREKKESFPLTVTSAQKNPTAFYLCASSTAVLNTDAFFGQGTRLTVV.

This clone is medium-sized within its sample. The chain joins TRBV6-1 to TRBJ2-2; D is unresolved. The CDR3 covers 15 residues. Germline CDR1 reads MNHNS; CDR2 reads SASEGT. The V gene lost 8 bases and the J gene lost 3 bases, with 16 bases spanning the gap. CDR3 DNA: TGTGCCAGCCCGCTCATGCCTGGGGACACCGGGGAGCTGTTTTTT. Amino acid sequence: CASPLMPGDTGELFF.

This clone was observed at least ten times. This chain links TRBV11-1 with TRBJ2-3; 7 nucleotides align to TRBD1. The length of the CDR3 is 16 residues. Germline assignment: CDR1 SGHAT and CDR2 FQDESV (reference sequence). With V trimmed by 4 bases and J by 3 bases, 10 bases remained unmatched. The CDR3 loop is CASSSRQGLITDTQYF. CDR3 coding DNA: TGTGCCAGCAGCTCTAGACAGGGTCTGATAACAGATACGCAGTATTTT.

The table lists this clone with many counts. A read error may be the cause here, since a much bigger clone is one base away. The same CDR3 also results from other DNA sequences found in this sample. DNA of the CDR3: TGTGCCAGCAGTGGATACCTCGGATGGGTGAGGACAGATACGCAGTATTTT. Its protein product is CASSGYLGWVRTDTQYF. This sequence joins TRBV25-1 and TRBJ2-3; no clear D gene. The CDR3 is 17 residues long. From germline, CDR1 is MGHDK and CDR2 SYGVNS. V was clipped by 4 bases and J by 3 bases, with 20 bases between them. Complete variable domain (other parts from reference TRBV25-1 and TRBJ2-3): EADIYQTPRYLVIGTGKKITLECSQTMGHDKMYWYQQDPGMELHLIHYSYGVNSTEKGDLSSESTVSRIRTEHFPLTLESARPSHTSQYLCASSGYLGWVRTDTQYFGPGTRLTVL.

This clone was observed many times. Just one base apart from a much larger clone, this may be a read error. This chain links TRBV6-1 with TRBJ2-6, with D maybe TRBD1 (6 bases). The V gene lost 4 bases and the J gene lost 5 bases, with 24 bases spanning the gap. Germline CDR1 and CDR2: MNHNS and SASEGT. The CDR3 is 19 amino acids. CDR3 protein: CASSGAGVGGFGRANVLTF. The DNA of the CDR3 is TGTGCCAGCAGTGGGGCAGGGGTTGGGGGTTTCGGGCGGGCCAACGTCCTGACTTTC.